The clone carrying this T cell receptor (beta chain) has more than one count but fewer than ten. The source of the sample is a study of cytotoxic CD8 clonotypes in ibrutinib-treated CLL. In the study overall: Included were about a dozen relapsed/refractory and 15 treatment-naive patients, of whom 17 were IGHV unmutated.

The planned depth of sequencing spanned 1 in 200,000 to 1 in 1 million T cells. Clones were read by immunoSEQ multiplex PCR, and TCRdb kept only the in-frame ones, dropping some. The sample contains about 140,000 clones, around 93% of which appear only once. The germline gives CDR1 SGHTA, CDR2 FQGTGA. V was clipped by 2 bases and J by 3 bases, with 11 bases between them. This CDR3 has 15 amino acids. The clonotype comes from a human donor with chronic lymphocytic leukemia. This chain connects TRBV7-3 to TRBJ2-1; perhaps TRBD2 as D (5 bases). The sequencing here drew on PBMCs, taken after 12 months of ibrutinib treatment. CDR3 in DNA: TGTGCCAGCAGCTTAGGTGCGGGCTTCTACAATGAGCAGTTCTTC. Amino acid sequence: CASSLGAGFYNEQFF.